The rows below give T cell receptor beta chains drawn from one sample of a study of STAT5B mutations in CD4+ large granular lymphocyte leukemia. Libraries were prepared by immunoSEQ multiplex PCR; TCRdb keeps only in-frame clonotypes and omits some of them. The sample carries tens of thousands of clones, over 70% recorded once. Sequencing used CD4+ T cells from blood buffy coats. These receptors all stem from a human donor in good health. Each CDR3 is given with its conserved first and last residue. The D gene is left open where the match is weak. A clone size is listed for some rows: how often the clone was seen (once, few, many), or a class if it is expanded.

NA | NA | TRBJ2-2 | TRBV18 | TGTGCCAGCTCACCACCGGGCACGAACACCGGGGAGCTGTTTTTT | CASSPPGTNTGELFF
NA | TRBD1 | TRBJ2-5 | TRBV9 | TGTGCCAGCAGCACTAGGACAGGGGGGATTACAGAGACCCAGTACTTC | CASSTRTGGITETQYF
NA | NA | TRBJ2-7 | TRBV5-1 | TGCGCCAGCAGAACGGGGACGGCGAACTACGAGCAGTACTTC | CASRTGTANYEQYF
NA | NA | TRBJ2-7 | TRBV5-4 | TGTGCCGTCTCAGACAGGAGCTCCTACGAGCAGTACTTC | CAVSDRSSYEQYF
NA | NA | TRBJ2-7 | TRBV6-1 | TGTGCCAGCAATCGAGCGAACTACGAGCAGTACTTC | CASNRANYEQYF
NA | TRBD2 | TRBJ2-7 | TRBV28 | TGTGCCAGCAGTACCTGGGGGGGTGCCCACGAGCAGTACTTC | CASSTWGGAHEQYF
NA | TRBD2 | TRBJ2-5 | TRBV9 | TGTGCCAGCAGCGCGACTAGCGGGAGTTTAGAGACCCAGTACTTC | CASSATSGSLETQYF
few | TRBD2 | TRBJ2-1 | TRBV10-3 | TGTGCCATCAGTGATTTATTGACTAGCGGGAGTCTCTATGAGCAGTTCTTC | CAISDLLTSGSLYEQFF
NA | NA | TRBJ2-3 | TRBV5-4 | TGTGCCAGCAGCTCCCCGGACAGAGCAGATACGCAGTATTTT | CASSSPDRADTQYF
NA | NA | TRBJ2-1 | TRBV2 | TGTGCCAGCAGTGAGAGGTTTGAGCAGTTCTTC | CASSERFEQFF
NA | NA | TRBJ2-1 | TRBV4-1 | TGCGCCAGCCGCAAAGAAGCTACGGCGGCCTACAATGAGCAGTTCTTC | CASRKEATAAYNEQFF
NA | NA | TRBJ1-6 | TRBV30 | TGTGCCTTCAGTACGCAACCGGGCTCCTATAATTCACCCCTCCACTTT | CAFSTQPGSYNSPLHF
NA | NA | TRBJ1-1 | TRBV28 | TGTGCCAGCAGCCCCCCCGGGAGGCGAGCTTTCTTT | CASSPPGRRAFF
NA | NA | TRBJ2-3 | TRBV6-5 | TGTGCCAGCAGGGATACAAACACAGATACGCAGTATTTT | CASRDTNTDTQYF
NA | TRBD2 | TRBJ2-5 | TRBV6-6 | TGTGCCAGCAGAACCGCCCGGACTAGCGGGAGCGAGACCCAGTACTTC | CASRTARTSGSETQYF
NA | TRBD2 | TRBJ2-1 | TRBV5-1 | TGCGCCAGCAGCTTGTCGGCTAGCGGCCAGAGCTCCTACAATGAGCAGTTCTTC | CASSLSASGQSSYNEQFF
NA | NA | TRBJ2-7 | TRBV7-8 | TGTGCCAGCAGCTTAGTAACAGGTGGCTACGAGCAGTACTTC | CASSLVTGGYEQYF
NA | TRBD1 | TRBJ1-4 | TRBV6-1 | TGTGCCAGCAGTGTGGCAGGGGGAACTAATGAAAAACTGTTTTTT | CASSVAGGTNEKLFF
NA | NA | TRBJ2-3 | TRBV7-9 | TGTGCCAGCGGTTCTCAAGGAGATACGCAGTATTTT | CASGSQGDTQYF
few | NA | TRBJ2-5 | TRBV2 | TGTGCCAGCATTGGGACACGTCAAGAGACCCAGTACTTC | CASIGTRQETQYF
NA | NA | TRBJ2-3 | TRBV7-9 | TGTGCCAGCAGCCATCAAGATACGCAGTATTTT | CASSHQDTQYF
few | NA | TRBJ2-5 | TRBV7-9 | TGTGCCAGCAGGGGGTTGGAACAAGAGACCCAGTACTTC | CASRGLEQETQYF
NA | TRBD2 | TRBJ2-2 | TRBV6-5 | TGTGCCAGCAGCCAGACGTGGGGGGGGTCCGGGGAGCTGTTTTTT | CASSQTWGGSGELFF
NA | NA | TRBJ2-3 | TRBV6-5 | TGTGCCAGCAGTCAAGGACGGGCCACAGATACGCAGTATTTT | CASSQGRATDTQYF
few | NA | TRBJ1-1 | TRBV11-3 | TGTGCCAGCAGCTTAGGCATGAACACTGAAGCTTTCTTT | CASSLGMNTEAFF
NA | NA | TRBJ1-3 | TRBV6-6 | TGTGCCAGCAGTTACGGGGAATCTGGAAACACCATATATTTT | CASSYGESGNTIYF
NA | NA | TRBJ2-3 | TRBV28 | TGTGCCAGCAGTTTCACAGATACGCAGTATTTT | CASSFTDTQYF
NA | NA | TRBJ2-7 | TRBV27 | TGTGCCAGCAGTTTATGGCGGGGAAAGGGGCGTTGGGAGCAGTACTTC | CASSLWRGKGRWEQYF
NA | NA | TRBJ2-2 | TRBV5-1 | TGCGCCAGCAGCCCCCAGCCGAACACCGGGGAGCTGTTTTTT | CASSPQPNTGELFF
NA | NA | TRBJ2-5 | TRBV18 | TGTGCCAGCTCAGAGGGTATTAAAGAGACCCAGTACTTC | CASSEGIKETQYF
NA | NA | TRBJ1-1 | TRBV6-1 | TGTGCCAGCAGTCTTTTCACTGAAGCTTTCTTT | CASSLFTEAFF
NA | TRBD1 | TRBJ2-1 | TRBV7-8 | TGTGCCAGCAGCTTACATGGACAGGCTTTCGACAATGAGCAGTTCTTC | CASSLHGQAFDNEQFF
NA | NA | TRBJ2-7 | TRBV25-1 | TGTGCCAGCAGTAGGACACGATCGTGGAGTAGCCACTACGAGCAGTACTTC | CASSRTRSWSSHYEQYF